The sequence of this TCR beta chain was determined in a study of a mutant IDH1 vaccine in newly diagnosed glioma. Study-wide background: Averaging around 42 years of age, treated patients were approximately 60% male and about 38% female.

Assay used: immunoSEQ multiplex PCR; TCRdb lists only in-frame clones, some missing. The sample lists about 28,000 clones; about nine tenths were seen once. The time point denotes: week 5, during vaccination. Alongside topical imiquimod, each dose of vaccine comprised 300 ug of mutant IDH1 20-mer peptide. Study findings and constraints: Altogether, 80% to 95% of patients exhibited vaccine-induced immune responses.

CDR3 length: 15 amino acids. The germline V gene encodes CDR1 SEHNR and CDR2 FQNEAQ (reference sequence). V lost 7 bases and J lost 8, with 23 bases in between. Remarks on this clone: Its specificity is not known.

The material sequenced was peripheral blood mononuclear cells (PBMCs), taken from a glioma patient whose treatment included an IDH1 peptide vaccine. V and J are TRBV7-9 and TRBJ1-2; D is unresolved. This clonotype originated in a middle-aged woman with glioma. Some clones in this sample may be carry-over from other donors' samples. CDR3 amino acids: CASTPQGPVPRGYTF. As DNA, the CDR3 is TGTGCCAGCACCCCGCAAGGCCCAGTTCCGCGGGGCTACACCTTC.